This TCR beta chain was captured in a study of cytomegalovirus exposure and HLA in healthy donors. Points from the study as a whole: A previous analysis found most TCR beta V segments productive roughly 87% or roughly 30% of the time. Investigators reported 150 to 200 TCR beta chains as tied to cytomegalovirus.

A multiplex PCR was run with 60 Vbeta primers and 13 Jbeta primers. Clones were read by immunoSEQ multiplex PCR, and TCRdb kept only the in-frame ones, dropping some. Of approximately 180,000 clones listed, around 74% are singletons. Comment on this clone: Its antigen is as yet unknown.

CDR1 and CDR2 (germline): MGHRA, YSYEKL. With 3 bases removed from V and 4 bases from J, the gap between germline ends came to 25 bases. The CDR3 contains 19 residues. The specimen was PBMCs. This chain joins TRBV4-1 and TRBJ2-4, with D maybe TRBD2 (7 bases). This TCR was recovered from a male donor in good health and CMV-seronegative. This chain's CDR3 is CASSHPPGGGTVGKNIQYF. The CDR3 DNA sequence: TGCGCCAGCAGCCACCCCCCGGGGGGCGGGACCGTGGGGAAAAACATTCAGTACTTC.